Detailed here is one TCR beta chain. The sample belongs to a study of cytomegalovirus exposure and HLA in healthy donors. Trimming took 2 bases from V and 0 from J, leaving 8 bases between them. The germline V gene encodes CDR1 SGHRS and CDR2 YFSETQ. CDR3 size: 14 residues. It was with 60 Vbeta and 13 Jbeta primers that the PCR ran. Authors' data handling: A later analysis tallied 65 million to 85 million unique TCR beta chains, 10 million to 12 million of them shared. Sequenced by immunoSEQ multiplex PCR; TCRdb stores in-frame clones only, minus some. That table is the source of V, J and clone size, and D and trimming were worked out from the DNA. The sample carries 99,000 or so clones, 65% to 85% recorded once.

The origin of this receptor is a male donor in good health and CMV-seronegative. The rearrangement links TRBV5-1 to TRBJ1-1, with D possibly TRBD1 on 5 matching bases. The sequenced material came from PBMCs. The CDR3 loop is CASSFLGLNTEAFF. The CDR3 DNA reads TGCGCCAGCAGCTTCTTGGGGCTGAACACTGAAGCTTTCTTT.